The clone carrying this TCR beta chain was seen only a few times. From germline, CDR1 is LNHNV and CDR2 YYDKDF (reference sequence). The CDR3 consists of 17 residues. The V and J ends lost 4 bases and 1 base respectively, with 17 bases between them. The TCRbeta library incorporated unique molecular identifiers. MiXCR, applied by TCRdb to the PCR reads, yields one record per CDR3 protein. The sample has over 450,000 distinct CDR3 sequences, 10% seen once; the top ten hold 2% to 2.5%. The sample is drawn from a study of T-cell reconstitution after alpha-beta-depleted transplantation in children. The V call is TRBV15, the J call TRBJ1-5, with D possibly TRBD1 on 5 matching bases. The source was PBMCs, collected before TCRalphabeta/CD19-depleted stem cell transplant. This receptor was obtained from a child aged 2 to 15 with inherited bone marrow failure, due to receive a stem cell transplant. CDR3 DNA: TGTGCCACCAGCACCGGCCTGCAGGGAGGGAGCAATCAGCCCCAGCATTTT. It is translated as CATSTGLQGGSNQPQHF.